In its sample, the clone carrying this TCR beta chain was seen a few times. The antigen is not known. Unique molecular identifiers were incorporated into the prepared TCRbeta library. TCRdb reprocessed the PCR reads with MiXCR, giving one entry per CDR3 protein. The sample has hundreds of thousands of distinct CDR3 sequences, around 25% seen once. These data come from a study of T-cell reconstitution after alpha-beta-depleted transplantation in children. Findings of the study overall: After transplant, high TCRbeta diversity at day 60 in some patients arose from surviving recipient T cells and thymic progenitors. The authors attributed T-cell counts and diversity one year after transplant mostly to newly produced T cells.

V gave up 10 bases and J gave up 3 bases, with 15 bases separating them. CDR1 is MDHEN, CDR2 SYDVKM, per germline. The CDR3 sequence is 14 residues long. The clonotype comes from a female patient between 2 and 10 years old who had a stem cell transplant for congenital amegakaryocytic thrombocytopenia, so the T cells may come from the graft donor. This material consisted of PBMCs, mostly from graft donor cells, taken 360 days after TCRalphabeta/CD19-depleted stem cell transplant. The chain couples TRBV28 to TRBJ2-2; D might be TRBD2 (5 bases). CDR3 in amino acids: CATTDSRDTGELFF. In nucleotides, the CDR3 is TGTGCCACCACGGACTCCCGGGACACCGGGGAGCTGTTTTTT.